This TCR beta chain was profiled in a study of cytomegalovirus exposure and HLA in healthy donors. There were likely unrecorded immune exposures, though donors were nominally healthy when sampled. With 60 Vbeta and 13 Jbeta primers, the PCR was carried out. Original methodology: Later reanalysis found about 80 million unique TCR beta chains, about 10 million of them shared. The data were produced by immunoSEQ multiplex PCR, yet TCRdb's version contains in-frame clones alone and is incomplete. The DNA gave D and trimming, while V, J and clone size come from that table. The sample records 170,000 or so clones, approximately 80% being singletons. In the case of this clone: At one end, the junction sequence differs from germline, possibly due to a read error.

In germline, CDR1 is MGHRA, CDR2 YSYEKL. The CDR3 contains 16 residues. This TCR was sampled from a man aged 30-40 years in good health and CMV-seropositive. Material: PBMCs. This chain uses TRBV4-1 with TRBJ1-2; 7 nucleotides agree with TRBD1. CDR3 sequence (DNA): TGCGCCAGCAGCCAAGCGTCCAGGGGGGCCAACTATGACTACACCTTC. It yields the protein CASSQASRGANYDYTF.